The source of this TCR beta chain is a study of control samples from healthy donors and cancer patients. J was trimmed by 1 base and V by 4 bases; bases with no gene match: 8. CDR1 and CDR2 (germline): SQVTM, ANQGSEA. The CDR3 totals 15 residues. Libraries were prepared by immunoSEQ multiplex PCR; TCRdb keeps only in-frame clonotypes and omits some of them. This sample has roughly 180,000 clones; 85% to 95% occur once, and the top ten carry approximately 4%. The receptor was derived from a woman in her sixties in good health. The chain joins TRBV29-1 to TRBJ1-1; 8 nucleotides align to TRBD1. Sequenced: blood. The CDR3: CSVVPSRGRNTEAFF. CDR3 DNA: TGCAGCGTTGTACCCTCCAGGGGGCGGAACACTGAAGCTTTCTTT.